The 9 T cell receptor beta chains listed next were all sequenced from one sample in a study of blood T cell repertoires in COVID-19. Profiled with immunoSEQ multiplex PCR; TCRdb holds only in-frame clones, not every one. The sample has nearly 200,000 clones, about four fifths seen once. Sequenced input: peripheral blood. The receptors shown here come from a woman aged 70-85 years with active or convalescent COVID-19.

This clone showed up just a few times. The V and J genes are TRBV11-2 and TRBJ2-2; 8 bases line up with TRBD1. In germline, CDR1 is SGHAT, CDR2 FQNNGV. The CDR3 contains 16 residues. Unmatched junction bases numbered 8, after V lost 4 bases and J lost 4 bases. In DNA form, the CDR3 reads TGTGCCAGCAGCTCGCAGGGGGCGGCGGGCACCGGGGAGCTGTTTTTT. Residues: CASSSQGAAGTGELFF.

The chain has TRBV3-1 (or the pseudogene TRBV3-2) and TRBJ1-2, with 8 bases that match TRBD1. CDR1 is LGHDT and CDR2 is YNNKEL in the germline V gene (reference sequence). The CDR3 extends over 14 amino acids. V lost 6 bases to trimming and J lost 4 bases; unmatched junction nucleotides: 7. The DNA for the CDR3 is TGTGCCAGCAGAACAGGGGGTTATAGCTATGGCTACACCTTC. Translation: CASRTGGYSYGYTF.

The chain uses TRBV5-1 and TRBJ2-7; 10 bases are shared with TRBD2. Germline V CDR1 and CDR2: SGHRS, YFSETQ. J lost 4 bases, V lost 4 bases, and 5 bases had no gene match. The CDR3 consists of 14 residues. The CDR3: CASSLTSGDYEQYF. The CDR3 nucleotides are TGCGCCAGCAGCCTTACTAGCGGGGATTACGAGCAGTACTTC.

A note on this clone: Additional DNA sequences in this sample encode the identical CDR3. The chain joins TRBV5-1 to TRBJ2-7; 7 nucleotides agree with TRBD1. Germline V gene lookup returns CDR1 SGHRS and CDR2 YFSETQ. V was pared by 0 bases and J by 0 bases, with 6 bases of the junction left unmatched. This CDR3 comprises 16 residues. CDR3 in amino acids: CASSLGHRDSSYEQYF. CDR3 nucleotides: TGCGCCAGCAGCTTGGGCCACCGGGACAGCTCCTACGAGCAGTACTTC.

The DNA for the CDR3 is TGCGCCAGCAGCTTGGACGGACAGTTATTTATGAACACTGAAGCTTTCTTT. It encodes CASSLDGQLFMNTEAFF. The chain is built from TRBV5-1 and TRBJ1-1; the D gene is possibly TRBD1 (6 bases). V dropped 0 bases and J dropped 0 bases, with 15 bases sitting between them. The CDR3 runs 17 residues. From germline, CDR1 is SGHRS and CDR2 YFSETQ.

V and J are TRBV6-5 and TRBJ1-1; TRBD1 aligns across 8 bases. The germline CDR1 and CDR2 sequences are MNHEY and SVGAGI. The CDR3 runs to 14 residues. Germline trimming cut 2 bases from V and 8 bases from J; bases unmatched to any gene: 7. The chain's CDR3 is CASSYLPGGQEAFF. CDR3 nucleotide sequence: TGTGCCAGCAGTTACCTTCCAGGGGGCCAAGAAGCTTTCTTT.

The chain recombines TRBV11-2 with TRBJ2-3; D remains unclear. The germline CDR1 and CDR2 sequences are SGHAT and FQNNGV. Trimming removed 5 bases at V and 4 bases at J, with 4 bases between. The CDR3 loop spans 11 amino acids. CDR3 loop: CASSPADTQYF. The CDR3 DNA sequence: TGTGCCAGCAGCCCAGCAGATACGCAGTATTTT.

This chain connects TRBV5-4 to TRBJ2-7; 7 bases are a match to TRBD1. The CDR3 is 13 residues long. Unmatched junction bases numbered 5, after V lost 4 bases and J lost 4 bases. Per the germline V gene, CDR1 is SGHNT and CDR2 is YYREEE (reference sequence). For the CDR3, the DNA is TGTGCCAGCAGCGAAGGGACAGCTTACGAGCAGTACTTC. Translated: CASSEGTAYEQYF.

Concerning this clone itself: This may be a read error: a much more frequent sequence differs by one nucleotide. V gene TRBV13 combines with J gene TRBJ2-6; D not resolved. V lost 5 bases and J lost 6, with 14 bases in between. Germline lookup yields CDR1 PRHDT and CDR2 FYEKMQ (reference sequence). The CDR3 loop spans 15 amino acids. CDR3 bases: TGTGCCAGCAGCCGGCGCCAGGCTGAGGCCAACGTCCTGACTTTC. Translated, it gives CASSRRQAEANVLTF.